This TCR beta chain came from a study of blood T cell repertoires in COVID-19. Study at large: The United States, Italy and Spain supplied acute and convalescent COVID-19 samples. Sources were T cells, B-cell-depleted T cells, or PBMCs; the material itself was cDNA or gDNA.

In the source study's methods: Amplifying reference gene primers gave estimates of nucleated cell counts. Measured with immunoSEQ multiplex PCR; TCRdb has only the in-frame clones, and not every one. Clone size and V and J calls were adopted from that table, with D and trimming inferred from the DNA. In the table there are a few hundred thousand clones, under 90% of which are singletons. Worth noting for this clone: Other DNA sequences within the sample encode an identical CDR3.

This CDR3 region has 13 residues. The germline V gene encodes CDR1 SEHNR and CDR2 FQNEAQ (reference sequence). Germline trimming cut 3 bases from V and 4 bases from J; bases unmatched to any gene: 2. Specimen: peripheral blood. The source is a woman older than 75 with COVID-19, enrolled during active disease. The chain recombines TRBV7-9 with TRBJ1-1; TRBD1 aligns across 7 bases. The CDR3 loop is CASSLTGSTEAFF. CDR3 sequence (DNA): TGTGCCAGCAGCTTGACAGGGTCCACTGAAGCTTTCTTT.